The rows below give T cell receptor beta chains drawn from one sample of a study of siplizumab effects on memory and regulatory T cells. Profiled with immunoSEQ multiplex PCR; TCRdb holds only in-frame clones, not every one. The sample yields 99,000 or so clones, roughly 91% seen once. Sequencing input: CD4+ T cells sorted from blood. All receptors derive from a human donor in good health. Both conserved end residues are part of each CDR3. A D gene is named only where the DNA matches it firmly. Size is omitted from some rows. Given values are once, few, many or a class for expanded clones.

abundance: -; v_gene: TRBV5-4; j_gene: TRBJ2-6; d_gene: -; CDR3nt: TGTGCCAGCAGCACCAGGGACTCTGGGGCCAACGTCCTGACTTTC; CDR3aa: CASSTRDSGANVLTF
abundance: -; v_gene: TRBV9; j_gene: TRBJ2-7; d_gene: -; CDR3nt: TGTGCCAGCAGCGTAGCCCCCGAGGGGACCTACGAGCAGTACTTC; CDR3aa: CASSVAPEGTYEQYF
abundance: -; v_gene: TRBV7-3; j_gene: TRBJ2-2; d_gene: TRBD2; CDR3nt: TGTGCCAGAGCGGGAGGCGGCACCGGGGAGCTGTTTTTT; CDR3aa: CARAGGGTGELFF
abundance: -; v_gene: TRBV30; j_gene: TRBJ2-7; d_gene: TRBD1; CDR3nt: TGTGCCTGGAGTGTTCAGGGGGCGAGCTACGAGCAGTACTTC; CDR3aa: CAWSVQGASYEQYF
abundance: -; v_gene: TRBV6-5; j_gene: TRBJ2-1; d_gene: -; CDR3nt: TGTGCCAGCAGTTACTCTAGTTCCTACAATGAGCAGTTCTTC; CDR3aa: CASSYSSSYNEQFF
abundance: -; v_gene: TRBV18; j_gene: TRBJ1-1; d_gene: -; CDR3nt: TGTGCCAGCTCACCACCGAATTGGGGGGACACTGAAGCTTTCTTT; CDR3aa: CASSPPNWGDTEAFF
abundance: -; v_gene: TRBV15; j_gene: TRBJ2-6; d_gene: -; CDR3nt: TGTGCCACCAGCAGGAGAAGCTCTGGGGCCAACGTCCTGACTTTC; CDR3aa: CATSRRSSGANVLTF
abundance: -; v_gene: TRBV7-2; j_gene: TRBJ2-2; d_gene: -; CDR3nt: TGTGCCAGCACCCCGAGGGGCCGATACACCGGGGAGCTGTTTTTT; CDR3aa: CASTPRGRYTGELFF
abundance: -; v_gene: TRBV5-1; j_gene: TRBJ2-7; d_gene: TRBD1; CDR3nt: TGCGCCAGCAGCTTGGTAGTCCTCGGGACAGGGCCGGGGGAGCAGTACTTC; CDR3aa: CASSLVVLGTGPGEQYF
abundance: -; v_gene: TRBV2; j_gene: TRBJ1-2; d_gene: TRBD1; CDR3nt: TGTGCCAGCAGCGTGACAGGGGGCGCGTATGGCTACACCTTC; CDR3aa: CASSVTGGAYGYTF
abundance: once; v_gene: TRBV6-5; j_gene: TRBJ2-1; d_gene: -; CDR3nt: TGTGCCAGCAGTTACTCGATACGGGGCGATGAGCAGTTCTTC; CDR3aa: CASSYSIRGDEQFF
abundance: -; v_gene: TRBV19; j_gene: TRBJ2-7; d_gene: -; CDR3nt: TGTGCCAGTAGTATAGGGGGCGGTACCTACGAGCAGTACTTC; CDR3aa: CASSIGGGTYEQYF
abundance: -; v_gene: TRBV9; j_gene: TRBJ2-1; d_gene: TRBD2; CDR3nt: TGTGCCAGCAGCGTAGCCGGGACTAGCGGCAATGAGCAGTTCTTC; CDR3aa: CASSVAGTSGNEQFF
abundance: -; v_gene: TRBV5-6; j_gene: TRBJ1-2; d_gene: -; CDR3nt: TGTGCCAGCAGCCCACTTACAGGGAACTATGGCTACACCTTC; CDR3aa: CASSPLTGNYGYTF
abundance: few; v_gene: TRBV9; j_gene: TRBJ2-2; d_gene: TRBD1; CDR3nt: TGTGCCAGCAGCGCTCAGGGGGTCCACACCGGGGAGCTGTTTTTT; CDR3aa: CASSAQGVHTGELFF
abundance: -; v_gene: TRBV11-2; j_gene: TRBJ1-4; d_gene: -; CDR3nt: TGTGCCAGCAGCTTAGTTATGGGGGGCGATGAAAAACTGTTTTTT; CDR3aa: CASSLVMGGDEKLFF